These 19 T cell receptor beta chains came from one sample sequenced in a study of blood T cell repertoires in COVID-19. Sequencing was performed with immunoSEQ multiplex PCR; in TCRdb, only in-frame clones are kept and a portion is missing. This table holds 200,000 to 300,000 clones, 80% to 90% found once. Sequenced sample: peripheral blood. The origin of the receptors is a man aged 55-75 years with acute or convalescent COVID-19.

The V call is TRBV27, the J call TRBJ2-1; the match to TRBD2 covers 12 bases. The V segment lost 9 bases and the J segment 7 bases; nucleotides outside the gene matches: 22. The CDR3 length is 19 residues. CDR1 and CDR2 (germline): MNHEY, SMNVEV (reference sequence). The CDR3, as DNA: TGTGCCAGTAGCCTAGCGGGGGGGCTGGCGGTCCCCCAAAGGAATGAGCAGTTCTTC. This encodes CASSLAGGLAVPQRNEQFF.

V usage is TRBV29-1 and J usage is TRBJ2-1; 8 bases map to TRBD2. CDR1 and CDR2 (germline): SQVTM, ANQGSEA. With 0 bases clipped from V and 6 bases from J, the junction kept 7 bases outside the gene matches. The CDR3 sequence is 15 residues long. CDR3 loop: CSVEEEAGGTNEQFF. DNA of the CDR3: TGCAGCGTTGAAGAGGAGGCGGGAGGAACCAATGAGCAGTTCTTC.

The CDR3 bases are TGCGCCAGCAGCTTGGTTAGCCCTGGCACAGATACGCAGTATTTT. Protein: CASSLVSPGTDTQYF. This chain joins TRBV5-1 and TRBJ2-3; no firm D call. V lost 0 bases and J lost 1, with 9 bases in between. Germline V gene sequence: CDR1 SGHRS, CDR2 YFSETQ. This CDR3 has 15 amino acids.

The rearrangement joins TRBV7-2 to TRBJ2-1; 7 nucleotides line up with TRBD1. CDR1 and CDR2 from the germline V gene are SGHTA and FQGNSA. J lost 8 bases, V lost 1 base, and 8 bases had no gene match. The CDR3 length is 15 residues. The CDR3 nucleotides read TGTGCCAGCAGCTTAGGTGAGGGGGCATTTTATGAGCAGTTCTTC. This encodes CASSLGEGAFYEQFF.

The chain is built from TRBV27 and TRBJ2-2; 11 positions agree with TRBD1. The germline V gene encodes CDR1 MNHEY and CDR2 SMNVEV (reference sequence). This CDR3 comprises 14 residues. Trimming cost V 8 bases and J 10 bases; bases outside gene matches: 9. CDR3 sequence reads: CASPGQGASVELFF. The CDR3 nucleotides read TGTGCCAGCCCCGGACAGGGGGCTTCCGTGGAGCTGTTTTTT.

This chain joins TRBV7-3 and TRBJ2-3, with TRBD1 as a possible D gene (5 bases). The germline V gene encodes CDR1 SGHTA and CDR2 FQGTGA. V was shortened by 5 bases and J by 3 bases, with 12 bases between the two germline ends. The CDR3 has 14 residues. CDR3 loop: CASSPPPGTDTQYF. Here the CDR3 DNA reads TGTGCCAGCAGCCCCCCGCCAGGGACAGATACGCAGTATTTT. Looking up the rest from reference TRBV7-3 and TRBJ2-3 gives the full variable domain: GAGVSQTPSNKVTEKGKYVELRCDPISGHTALYWYRQSLGQGPEFLIYFQGTGAADDSGLPNDRFFAVRPEGSVSTLKIQRTERGDSAVYLCASSPPPGTDTQYFGPGTRLTVL.

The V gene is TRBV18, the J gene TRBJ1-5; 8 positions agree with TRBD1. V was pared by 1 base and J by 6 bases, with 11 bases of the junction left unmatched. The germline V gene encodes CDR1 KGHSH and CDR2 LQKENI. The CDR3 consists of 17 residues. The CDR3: CASSPRGGRGLIQPQHF. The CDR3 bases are TGTGCCAGCTCACCACGCGGGGGCAGGGGGCTTATTCAGCCCCAGCATTTT.

The CDR3 here is CASSLKQGVGTQYF. The CDR3 bases are TGTGCCAGCAGCTTAAAACAGGGGGTTGGTACGCAGTATTTT. The chain couples TRBV7-2 to TRBJ2-3; 8 bases line up with TRBD1. J was trimmed by 8 bases and V by 2 bases; bases with no gene match: 6. The CDR3 totals 14 residues. CDR1 is SGHTA and CDR2 is FQGNSA in the germline V gene.

For the CDR3, the DNA is TGTGCCAGCAGCTTAACGGGGGGGAACGAGCAGTACTTC. Translated: CASSLTGGNEQYF. V and J are TRBV7-3 and TRBJ2-7; 7 positions agree with TRBD2. J lost 5 bases, V lost 0 bases, and 1 base had no gene match. The CDR3 runs to 13 residues. Germline CDR1 is SGHTA and CDR2 is FQGTGA.

The DNA for the CDR3 is TGTGCCAGCAGCGTAGGGCGGGACAGGGCGCCCGGGGAGCTGTTTTTT. It yields the protein CASSVGRDRAPGELFF. The chain employs TRBV9 and TRBJ2-2; TRBD1 agrees at 9 bases. The germline gives CDR1 SGDLS, CDR2 YYNGEE. Trimming took 0 bases from V and 6 from J; bases not matched to a gene: 6. The CDR3 sequence is 16 residues long.

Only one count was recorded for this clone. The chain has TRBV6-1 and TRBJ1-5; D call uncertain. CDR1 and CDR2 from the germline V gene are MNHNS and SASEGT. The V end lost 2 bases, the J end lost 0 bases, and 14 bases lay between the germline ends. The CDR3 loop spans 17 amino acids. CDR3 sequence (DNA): TGTGCCAGCAGTGAAAACTTGAGACAACATAGCAATCAGCCCCAGCATTTT. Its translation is CASSENLRQHSNQPQHF.

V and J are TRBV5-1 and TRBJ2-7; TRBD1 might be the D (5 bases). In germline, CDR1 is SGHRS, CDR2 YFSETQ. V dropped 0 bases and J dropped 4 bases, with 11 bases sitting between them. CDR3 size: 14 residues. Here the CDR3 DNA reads TGCGCCAGCAGCTTGGAAGGGGCCCCGTACGAGCAGTACTTC. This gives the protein CASSLEGAPYEQYF.

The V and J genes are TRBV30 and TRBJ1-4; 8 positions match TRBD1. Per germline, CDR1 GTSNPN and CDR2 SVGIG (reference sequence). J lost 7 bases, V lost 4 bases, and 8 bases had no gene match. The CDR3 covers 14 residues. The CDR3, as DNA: TGTGCCTGGAAGGGGGCAGGGGGCGGTGAAAAACTGTTTTTT. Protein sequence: CAWKGAGGGEKLFF.

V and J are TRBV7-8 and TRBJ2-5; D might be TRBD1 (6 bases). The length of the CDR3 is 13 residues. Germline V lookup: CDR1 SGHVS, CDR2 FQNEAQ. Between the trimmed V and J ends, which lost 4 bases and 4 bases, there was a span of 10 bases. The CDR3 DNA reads TGTGCCAGCAGCTGGCAGGGGTTAGAGACCCAGTACTTC. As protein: CASSWQGLETQYF.

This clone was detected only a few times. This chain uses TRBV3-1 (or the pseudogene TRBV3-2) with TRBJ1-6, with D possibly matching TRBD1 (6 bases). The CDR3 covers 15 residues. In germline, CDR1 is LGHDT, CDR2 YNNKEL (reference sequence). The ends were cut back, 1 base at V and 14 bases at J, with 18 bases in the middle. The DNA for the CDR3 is TGTGCCAGCAGCCAAGGAGCCAGGGGACCGTCGGCCCTCCACTTT. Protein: CASSQGARGPSALHF.

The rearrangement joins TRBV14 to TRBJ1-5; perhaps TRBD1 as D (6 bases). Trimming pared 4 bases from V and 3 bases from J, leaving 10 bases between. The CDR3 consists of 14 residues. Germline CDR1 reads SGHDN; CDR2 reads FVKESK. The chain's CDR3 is CASSRGQHNQPQHF. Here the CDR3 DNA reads TGTGCCAGCAGCCGAGGACAGCACAATCAGCCCCAGCATTTT.

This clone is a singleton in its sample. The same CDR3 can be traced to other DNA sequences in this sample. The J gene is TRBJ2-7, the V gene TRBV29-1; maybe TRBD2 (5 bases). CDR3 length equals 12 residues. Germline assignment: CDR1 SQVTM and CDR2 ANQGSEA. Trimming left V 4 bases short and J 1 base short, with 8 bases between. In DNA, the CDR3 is TGCAGCGTTGGACGGGGTTCCTACGAGCAGTACTTC. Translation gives CSVGRGSYEQYF.

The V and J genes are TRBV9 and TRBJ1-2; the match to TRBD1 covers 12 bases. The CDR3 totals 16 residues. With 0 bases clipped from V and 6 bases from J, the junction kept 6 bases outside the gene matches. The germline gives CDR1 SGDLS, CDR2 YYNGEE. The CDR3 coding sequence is TGTGCCAGCAGCGTAGCCCCGGGACAGGGGGCTCATGGCTACACCTTC. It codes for CASSVAPGQGAHGYTF.

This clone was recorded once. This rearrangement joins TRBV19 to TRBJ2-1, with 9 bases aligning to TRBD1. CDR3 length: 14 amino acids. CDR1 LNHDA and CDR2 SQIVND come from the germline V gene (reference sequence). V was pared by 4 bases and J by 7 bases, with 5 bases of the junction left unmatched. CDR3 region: CASSKRQGVNEQFF. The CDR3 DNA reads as TGTGCCAGTAGTAAGAGACAGGGGGTTAATGAGCAGTTCTTC.